These 18 T cell receptor beta chains came from one sample sequenced in a study of cytomegalovirus exposure and HLA in healthy donors. A multiplex PCR was run with 60 Vbeta primers and 13 Jbeta primers. Libraries were prepared by immunoSEQ multiplex PCR; TCRdb keeps only in-frame clonotypes and omits some of them. The sample consists of approximately 84,000 clones, roughly 75% of them appearing once. The sample taken for sequencing was PBMCs. The origin of the receptors is a middle-aged man in good health and CMV-seronegative.

This chain links TRBV2 with TRBJ1-2; D is perhaps TRBD1 (6 bases). Per germline, CDR1 SNHLY and CDR2 FYNNEI. The CDR3 consists of 13 residues. Trimming shortened V by 5 bases and J by 2 bases, and 9 bases separated the two germline ends. This chain's CDR3 is CASSMDSNYGYTF. CDR3 coding DNA: TGTGCCAGCAGTATGGACAGCAACTATGGCTACACCTTC.

Only one count was recorded for this clone. This rearrangement joins TRBV19 to TRBJ1-1, with TRBD1 as a possible D gene (5 bases). This CDR3 comprises 16 residues. V lost 7 bases and J lost 0, with 18 bases in between. Germline CDR1 LNHDA, CDR2 SQIVND (reference sequence). For the CDR3, the DNA is TGTGCCAGTATGGGGATTAAACGGGGGTTGAACACTGAAGCTTTCTTT. Amino acids: CASMGIKRGLNTEAFF.

This clone was picked up a small number of times. V usage is TRBV5-1 and J usage is TRBJ1-1, with D unresolved. Trimming removed 4 bases at V and 1 base at J, with 11 bases between. The germline V gene encodes CDR1 SGHRS and CDR2 YFSETQ. This CDR3 region has 14 residues. CDR3 coding DNA: TGCGCCAGCAGCCTCCTGGCCGAGAACACTGAAGCTTTCTTT. Its translation is CASSLLAENTEAFF.

This clone was counted once. The rearrangement links TRBV30 to TRBJ2-7, with 10 bases lining up with TRBD1. Germline trimming cut 6 bases from V and 3 bases from J; bases unmatched to any gene: 5. Germline CDR1 is GTSNPN and CDR2 is SVGIG (reference sequence). The CDR3 is 13 amino acids. The DNA of the CDR3 is TGTGCCTGCCGAGGACAGGGGGTCTACGAGCAGTACTTC. Translation gives CACRGQGVYEQYF.

The chain employs TRBV27 and TRBJ1-5; 8 bases fit TRBD1. The CDR3 consists of 15 residues. Germline assignment: CDR1 MNHEY and CDR2 SMNVEV (reference sequence). The junction had 9 bases not matched to a gene; V was cut back by 5 bases and J by 6 bases. For the CDR3, the DNA is TGTGCCAGCAGTCTAGGGACAGGCTTGGGTCAGCCCCAGCATTTT. Its translation is CASSLGTGLGQPQHF.

This sequence joins TRBV27 and TRBJ1-1; D possibly corresponds to TRBD1 (5 bases). This CDR3 contains 13 residues. Germline CDR1 MNHEY, CDR2 SMNVEV (reference sequence). V was clipped by 0 bases and J by 3 bases, with 5 bases between them. The CDR3 nucleotides are TGTGCCAGCAGTTTATCCAGGGACACTGAAGCTTTCTTT. Translated: CASSLSRDTEAFF.

This clone was seen a handful of times. This sequence joins TRBV6-1 and TRBJ1-1; D is possibly TRBD1 (5 bases). The CDR3 is 14 amino acids. V gave up 2 bases and J gave up 1 base, with 8 bases separating them. Germline V gene lookup returns CDR1 MNHNS and CDR2 SASEGT. The CDR3 nucleotides read TGTGCCAGCAGTGAACAAACAGGGAACACTGAAGCTTTCTTT. Translation: CASSEQTGNTEAFF.

The CDR3 protein is CASRGGTTEYNEQFF. CDR3 coding DNA: TGTGCCAGCAGGGGGGGAACGACAGAGTACAATGAGCAGTTCTTC. This chain links TRBV27 with TRBJ2-1; D possibly corresponds to TRBD2 (6 bases). CDR1 MNHEY and CDR2 SMNVEV come from the germline V gene (reference sequence). The CDR3 is made up of 15 amino acids. The V end lost 6 bases, the J end lost 4 bases, and 16 bases lay between the germline ends.

The chain joins TRBV27 to TRBJ2-3; 7 nucleotides line up with TRBD2. Germline V gene lookup returns CDR1 MNHEY and CDR2 SMNVEV (reference sequence). The CDR3 runs to 14 residues. Trimming removed 8 bases from V and 2 bases from J; junction bases left unmatched: 7. The CDR3 protein is CASGVRELTDTQYF. In nucleotides, the CDR3 is TGTGCCAGCGGTGTGCGGGAGCTCACAGATACGCAGTATTTT.

The CDR3 coding sequence is TGTGCCACCCTCGACGCACTAGCGGGGGTGGGGGATACGCAGTATTTT. This gives the protein CATLDALAGVGDTQYF. The chain is built from TRBV7-3 and TRBJ2-3; TRBD2 matches 11 bases. The CDR3 runs to 16 residues. In germline, CDR1 is SGHTA, CDR2 FQGTGA. Trimming cost V 10 bases and J 6 bases; bases outside gene matches: 15.

The chain links TRBV15 to TRBJ2-3; D might be TRBD2 (5 bases). V lost 1 base and J lost 3, with 11 bases in between. The CDR3 contains 15 residues. Looked up from germline, CDR1 is LNHNV and CDR2 is YYDKDF (reference sequence). CDR3 amino acids: CATSRGVSETDTQYF. CDR3 coding DNA: TGTGCCACCAGCAGAGGAGTTAGCGAGACAGATACGCAGTATTTT.

The chain joins TRBV29-1 to TRBJ1-4, with unresolved D. There are 13 residues in the CDR3. Germline V gene sequence: CDR1 SQVTM, CDR2 ANQGSEA. Deletions cut 6 bases from V and 3 bases from J, with 11 bases between. The CDR3 sequence: CSVARVPNEKLFF. The CDR3 nucleotides read TGCAGCGTCGCGCGTGTTCCTAATGAAAAACTGTTTTTT.

The chain recombines TRBV7-3 with TRBJ2-1; TRBD2 aligns across 8 bases. Per the germline V gene, CDR1 is SGHTA and CDR2 is FQGTGA. The CDR3 contains 15 residues. The V and J ends lost 1 base and 4 bases, in that order; junction bases with no gene match: 3. DNA of the CDR3: TGTGCCAGCAGCTTAAATACGGGGGGGTACAATGAGCAGTTCTTC. It translates to CASSLNTGGYNEQFF.

The V gene is TRBV30, the J gene TRBJ1-5, with 7 bases identical to TRBD1. The CDR3 sequence is 14 residues long. V lost 3 bases, J lost 1 base, and 3 bases stayed unmatched. CDR1 GTSNPN and CDR2 SVGIG come from the germline V gene (reference sequence). CDR3 coding DNA: TGTGCCTGGAGGTCGACAGGGAGCAATCAGCCCCAGCATTTT. Translating it yields CAWRSTGSNQPQHF.

CDR3 in amino acids: CASTSGFGNQPQHF. CDR3 in DNA: TGTGCCAGCACTTCGGGGTTCGGCAATCAGCCCCAGCATTTT. V is TRBV6-1 and J is TRBJ1-5, with D unresolved. This CDR3 comprises 14 residues. Between the trimmed V and J ends, which lost 7 bases and 2 bases, there was a span of 12 bases. Germline CDR1 and CDR2: MNHNS and SASEGT.

The V gene is TRBV29-1, the J gene TRBJ2-5, with 12 positions matching TRBD2. CDR3 size: 15 residues. The V gene's germline CDR1 is SQVTM and CDR2 ANQGSEA. Germline trimming cut 5 bases from V and 5 bases from J; bases unmatched to any gene: 9. DNA of the CDR3: TGCAGCGTTCAAAGACTAGCGGGGGATCGGGAGACCCAGTACTTC. Amino acid sequence: CSVQRLAGDRETQYF.

The sample holds a few counts of this clone. V gene TRBV28 combines with J gene TRBJ1-1; D unclear. This CDR3 is built from 14 residues. The germline V and J ends were trimmed by 5 bases and 1 base, with 11 bases remaining between them. The V gene's germline CDR1 is MDHEN and CDR2 SYDVKM. CDR3 DNA: TGTGCCAGCAGTCCAACCGGGAGGAACACTGAAGCTTTCTTT. This translates into CASSPTGRNTEAFF.

The chain has TRBV27 and TRBJ2-3; 8 bases are a match to TRBD1. V shed 8 bases and J 2 bases; nucleotides not matched to a gene: 6. The CDR3 loop spans 14 amino acids. Germline CDR1 reads MNHEY; CDR2 reads SMNVEV (reference sequence). For the CDR3, the DNA is TGTGCCAGCGGCCGGACAGGGTACACAGATACGCAGTATTTT. Translation: CASGRTGYTDTQYF.